The 15 T cell receptor beta chains given below trace back to one sample, sequenced in a study of blood T cell repertoires in COVID-19. Measured with immunoSEQ multiplex PCR; TCRdb has only the in-frame clones, and not every one. The sample holds fewer than 200,000 clones, approximately 84% seen once. Sequenced input: peripheral blood. The receptors stem from a man aged 35-49 years with acute or convalescent COVID-19.

In its sample, this clone was seen once. V gene TRBV3-1 (or the pseudogene TRBV3-2) combines with J gene TRBJ1-2, with D uncertain. This CDR3 is built from 14 residues. Germline-derived CDR1 and CDR2 are LGHDT and YNNKEL (reference sequence). Trimming left V 1 base short and J 1 base short, with 7 bases between. CDR3 residues: CASSQGQVNYGYTF. The CDR3 DNA reads TGTGCCAGCAGCCAAGGGCAGGTTAACTATGGCTACACCTTC.

This clone is a singleton in its sample. The chain carries TRBV30 and TRBJ1-1; no clear D. V gave up 3 bases and J gave up 4 bases, with 15 bases separating them. The CDR3 runs 14 residues. Per the germline V gene, CDR1 is GTSNPN and CDR2 is SVGIG (reference sequence). This CDR3 is CAWSPQAVSTEAFF. In DNA, the CDR3 is TGTGCCTGGAGCCCCCAGGCTGTTAGCACTGAAGCTTTCTTT.

The CDR3 DNA is TGTGCCAGCAGCCAAGACACGGCGGGGAACACTGAAGCTTTCTTT. Protein sequence: CASSQDTAGNTEAFF. The V gene is TRBV3-1 (or the pseudogene TRBV3-2), the J gene TRBJ1-1; no reliable D call. V was trimmed by 0 bases and J by 1 base, leaving 9 bases between them. The CDR3 covers 15 residues. CDR1 is LGHDT and CDR2 is YNNKEL in the germline V gene (reference sequence).

This clone appeared once. This chain joins TRBV27 and TRBJ1-1; TRBD1 agrees at 8 bases. CDR3 length: 16 amino acids. The J segment lost 5 bases and the V segment lost 0 bases, leaving 8 bases of the junction unmatched. The germline V gene encodes CDR1 MNHEY and CDR2 SMNVEV (reference sequence). CDR3 in amino acids: CASSLSATGVRTEAFF. The CDR3, as DNA: TGTGCCAGCAGTTTATCGGCGACAGGGGTTCGGACTGAAGCTTTCTTT.

In its sample, this clone was seen once. The J gene is TRBJ2-7, the V gene TRBV11-3; TRBD1 is a possible D gene (5 bases). Trimming left V 5 bases short and J 3 bases short, with 17 bases between. The V gene's germline CDR1 is SGHNT and CDR2 YENEEA. The CDR3 sequence is 15 residues long. Here the CDR3 reads CASSARAIGYYEQYF. In nucleotides, the CDR3 is TGTGCCAGCAGCGCCAGGGCAATCGGTTACTACGAGCAGTACTTC.

This chain uses TRBV10-1 with TRBJ1-2; the match to TRBD1 covers 8 bases. The junction had 9 bases not matched to a gene; V was cut back by 10 bases and J by 2 bases. The CDR3 contains 14 residues. Per germline, CDR1 WNHNN and CDR2 SYGVQD (reference sequence). CDR3 residues: CANPGDRLNYGYTF. In nucleotides, the CDR3 is TGCGCCAACCCCGGGGACAGGCTAAACTATGGCTACACCTTC.

The chain is built from TRBV5-4 and TRBJ1-1, with D perhaps matching TRBD1 (5 bases). CDR1 is SGHNT, CDR2 YYREEE, per germline (reference sequence). Trimming removed 0 bases at V and 6 bases at J, with 15 bases between. The CDR3 has 15 amino acids. This chain's CDR3 is CASSLAGGGISEAFF. The CDR3 DNA sequence: TGTGCCAGCAGCTTGGCCGGGGGTGGAATCTCTGAAGCTTTCTTT.

The gene calls are TRBV5-1 and TRBJ1-6; D is undetermined. The ends were cut back, 0 bases at V and 7 bases at J, with 8 bases in the middle. The CDR3 is made up of 14 amino acids. Germline lookup yields CDR1 SGHRS and CDR2 YFSETQ. As DNA, the CDR3 is TGCGCCAGCAGCTTGGTGGTTAGCAATTCACCCCTCCACTTT. This codes for CASSLVVSNSPLHF.

The V and J genes are TRBV5-4 and TRBJ1-2; TRBD1 agrees at 7 bases. Germline V gene sequence: CDR1 SGHNT, CDR2 YYREEE (reference sequence). The CDR3 is made up of 14 amino acids. V shed 2 bases, J shed 8 bases, and the junction held 9 bases outside the gene matches. The CDR3 DNA is TGTGCCAGCAGCTTTCGACAGGGCTCTCGCGGCTACACCTTC. Its protein is CASSFRQGSRGYTF.

The V and J genes are TRBV2 and TRBJ1-5; D is ambiguous. V lost 6 bases and J lost 5, with 8 bases in between. Germline V gene sequence: CDR1 SNHLY, CDR2 FYNNEI. The CDR3 has 12 residues. CDR3 DNA sequence: TGTGCCAGCAGACGGGTAGATCAGCCCCAGCATTTT. It yields the protein CASRRVDQPQHF.

The chain joins TRBV4-2 to TRBJ1-5; no reliable D call. The CDR3 loop spans 14 amino acids. Trimming took off 4 bases at V and 2 bases at J, with 9 bases between the two ends. The germline gives CDR1 LGHNA, CDR2 YNFKEQ. This CDR3 reads CASSPSRGNQPQHF. The CDR3 DNA reads as TGTGCCAGCAGCCCTTCCCGAGGCAATCAGCCCCAGCATTTT.

V is TRBV7-9 and J is TRBJ2-7; tentative D call: TRBD1 (5 bases). Per the germline V gene, CDR1 is SEHNR and CDR2 is FQNEAQ (reference sequence). The ends were cut back, 5 bases at V and 5 bases at J, with 16 bases in the middle. CDR3 length: 14 amino acids. Written as DNA, the CDR3 is TGTGCCAGCAGCAAACAGGACAAGAGGCACGAGCAGTACTTC. It yields the protein CASSKQDKRHEQYF. Drawing the rest from reference TRBV7-9 and TRBJ2-7, the complete variable domain is DTGVSQNPRHKITKRGQNVTFRCDPISEHNRLYWYRQTLGQGPEFLTYFQNEAQLEKSRLLSDRFSAERPKGSFSTLEIQRTEQGDSAMYLCASSKQDKRHEQYFGPGTRLTVT.

V is TRBV27 and J is TRBJ2-7; TRBD2 aligns across 10 bases. With V trimmed by 6 bases and J by 6 bases, 11 bases remained unmatched. Germline V lookup: CDR1 MNHEY, CDR2 SMNVEV (reference sequence). The CDR3 covers 15 residues. CDR3 residues: CASRAASGGSSEQYF. The DNA of the CDR3 is TGTGCCAGCAGAGCCGCTAGCGGGGGCTCTTCCGAGCAGTACTTC.

This rearrangement joins TRBV7-2 to TRBJ1-1; a weak D match, TRBD1 (5 bases). Germline V gives CDR1 SGHTA, CDR2 FQGNSA. V lost 6 bases to trimming and J lost 6 bases, with 11 bases between them. CDR3 length: 12 residues. DNA for the CDR3: TGTGCCAGCAGGACACAGGTCGCTGAAGCTTTCTTT. It specifies CASRTQVAEAFF.

The V and J genes are TRBV14 and TRBJ2-7, with TRBD1 as a possible D gene (7 bases). CDR3 length: 11 amino acids. Trimming pared 4 bases from V and 11 bases from J, leaving 12 bases between. Germline-derived CDR1 and CDR2 are SGHDN and FVKESK. The CDR3 DNA follows: TGTGCCAGCAGCCCAGGGGGGAGGAAGTACTTC. The encoded protein is CASSPGGRKYF.